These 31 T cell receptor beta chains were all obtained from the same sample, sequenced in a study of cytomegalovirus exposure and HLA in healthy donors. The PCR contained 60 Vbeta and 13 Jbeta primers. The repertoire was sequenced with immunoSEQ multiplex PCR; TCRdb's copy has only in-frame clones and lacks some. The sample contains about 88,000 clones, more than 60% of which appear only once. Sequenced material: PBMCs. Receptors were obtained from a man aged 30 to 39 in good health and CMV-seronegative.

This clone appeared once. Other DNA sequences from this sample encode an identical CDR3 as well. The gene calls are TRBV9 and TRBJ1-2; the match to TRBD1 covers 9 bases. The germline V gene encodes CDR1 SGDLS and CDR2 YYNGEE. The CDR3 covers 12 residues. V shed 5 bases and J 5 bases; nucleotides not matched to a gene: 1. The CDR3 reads CASRGQGYGYTF. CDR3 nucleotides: TGTGCCAGCAGAGGACAGGGGTATGGCTACACCTTC.

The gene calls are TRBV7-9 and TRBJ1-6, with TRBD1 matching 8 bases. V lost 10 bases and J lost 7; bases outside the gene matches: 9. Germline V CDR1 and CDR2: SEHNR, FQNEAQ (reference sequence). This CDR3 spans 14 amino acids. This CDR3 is CATQRGTGNSPLHF. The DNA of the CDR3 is TGTGCCACCCAAAGGGGGACAGGAAATTCACCCCTCCACTTT.

The CDR3 DNA is TGTGCCAGCAGAGCCGAGGGGGTCGGCACAGATACGCAGTATTTT. It translates to CASRAEGVGTDTQYF. V is TRBV5-4 and J is TRBJ2-3; possibly TRBD1 for D (6 bases). Germline V gives CDR1 SGHNT, CDR2 YYREEE (reference sequence). The ends were cut back, 5 bases at V and 1 base at J, with 14 bases in the middle. The CDR3 is made up of 15 amino acids.

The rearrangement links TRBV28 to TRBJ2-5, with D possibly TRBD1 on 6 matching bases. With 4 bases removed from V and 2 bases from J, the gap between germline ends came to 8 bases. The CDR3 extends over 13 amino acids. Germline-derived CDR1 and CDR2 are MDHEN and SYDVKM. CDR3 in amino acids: CASSSDRQETQYF. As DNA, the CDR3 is TGTGCCAGCAGTTCGGACAGACAAGAGACCCAGTACTTC.

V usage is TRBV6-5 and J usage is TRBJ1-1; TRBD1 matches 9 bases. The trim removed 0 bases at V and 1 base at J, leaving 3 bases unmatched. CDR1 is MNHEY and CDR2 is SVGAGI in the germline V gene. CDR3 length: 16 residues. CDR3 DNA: TGTGCCAGCAGTTACTCACAGGGGGCCGGGAACACTGAAGCTTTCTTT. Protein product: CASSYSQGAGNTEAFF.

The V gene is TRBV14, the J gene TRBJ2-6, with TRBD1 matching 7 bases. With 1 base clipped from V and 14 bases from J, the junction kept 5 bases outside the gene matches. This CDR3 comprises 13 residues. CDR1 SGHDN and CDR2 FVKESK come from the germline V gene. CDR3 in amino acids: CASSQARTGFLTF. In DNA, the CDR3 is TGTGCCAGCAGCCAAGCTCGGACAGGATTCCTGACTTTC. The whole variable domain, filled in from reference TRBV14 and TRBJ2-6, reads EAGVTQFPSHSVIEKGQTVTLRCDPISGHDNLYWYRRVMGKEIKFLLHFVKESKQDESGMPNNRFLAERTGGTYSTLKVQPAELEDSGVYFCASSQARTGFLTFGAGSRLTVL.

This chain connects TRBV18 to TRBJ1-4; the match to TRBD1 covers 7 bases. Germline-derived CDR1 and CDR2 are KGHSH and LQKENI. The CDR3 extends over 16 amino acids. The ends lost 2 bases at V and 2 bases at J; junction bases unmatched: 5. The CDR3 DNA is TGTGCCAGCTCACCAGAGACAGGGTTCACTAATGAAAAACTGTTTTTT. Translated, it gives CASSPETGFTNEKLFF.

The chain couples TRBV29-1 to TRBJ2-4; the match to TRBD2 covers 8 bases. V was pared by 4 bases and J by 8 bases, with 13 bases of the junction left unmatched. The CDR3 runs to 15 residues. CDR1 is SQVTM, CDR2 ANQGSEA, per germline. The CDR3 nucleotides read TGCAGCGTTGTAAGTTTGGCGGGGGGTCCAGACATTCAGTACTTC. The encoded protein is CSVVSLAGGPDIQYF. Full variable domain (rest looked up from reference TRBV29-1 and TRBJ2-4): SAVISQKPSRDICQRGTSLTIQCQVDSQVTMMFWYRQQPGQSLTLIATANQGSEATYESGFVIDKFPISRPNLTFSTLTVSNMSPEDSSIYLCSVVSLAGGPDIQYFGAGTRLSVL.

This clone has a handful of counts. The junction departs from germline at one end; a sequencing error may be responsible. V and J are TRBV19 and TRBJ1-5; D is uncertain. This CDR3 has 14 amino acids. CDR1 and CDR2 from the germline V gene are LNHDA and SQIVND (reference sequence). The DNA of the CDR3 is TGTGCAAGTAGTATAACAGCTAGCAATCAGCCCCAGCATTTT. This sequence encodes CASSITASNQPQHF.

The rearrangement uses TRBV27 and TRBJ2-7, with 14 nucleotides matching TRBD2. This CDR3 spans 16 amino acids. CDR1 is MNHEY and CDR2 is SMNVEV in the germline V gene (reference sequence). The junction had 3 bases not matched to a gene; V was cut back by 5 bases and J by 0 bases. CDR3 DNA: TGTGCCAGCAGTGCGACTAGCGGGGGGGCCTCCTACGAGCAGTACTTC. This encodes CASSATSGGASYEQYF.

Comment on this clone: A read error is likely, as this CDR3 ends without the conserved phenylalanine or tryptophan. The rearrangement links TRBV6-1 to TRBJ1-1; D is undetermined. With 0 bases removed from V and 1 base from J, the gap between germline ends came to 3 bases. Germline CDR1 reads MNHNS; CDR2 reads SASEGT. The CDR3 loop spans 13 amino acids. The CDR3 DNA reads TGTGCCAGCAGTGAAGCGAGGAACACTGAAGCTTTCGTT. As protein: CASSEARNTEAFV.

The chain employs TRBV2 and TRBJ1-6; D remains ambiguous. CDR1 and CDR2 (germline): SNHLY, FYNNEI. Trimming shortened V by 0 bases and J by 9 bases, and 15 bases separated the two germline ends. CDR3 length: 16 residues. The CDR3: CASSEAARPRGSPLHF. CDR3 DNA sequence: TGTGCCAGCAGTGAAGCGGCGCGGCCCCGGGGTTCACCCCTCCACTTT.

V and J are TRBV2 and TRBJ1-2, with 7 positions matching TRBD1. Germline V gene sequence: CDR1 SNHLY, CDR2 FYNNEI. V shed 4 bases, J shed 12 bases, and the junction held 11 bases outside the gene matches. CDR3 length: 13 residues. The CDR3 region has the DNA TGTGCCAGCAGTGGGGGCCCCCCGCAGGGGGACACCTTC. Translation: CASSGGPPQGDTF.

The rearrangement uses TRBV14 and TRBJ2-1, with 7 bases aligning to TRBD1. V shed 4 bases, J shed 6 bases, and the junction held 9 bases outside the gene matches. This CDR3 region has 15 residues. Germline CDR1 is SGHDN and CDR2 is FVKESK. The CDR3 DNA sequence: TGTGCCAGCAGCCGACCGGGACAGTTGGGCAATGAGCAGTTCTTC. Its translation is CASSRPGQLGNEQFF.

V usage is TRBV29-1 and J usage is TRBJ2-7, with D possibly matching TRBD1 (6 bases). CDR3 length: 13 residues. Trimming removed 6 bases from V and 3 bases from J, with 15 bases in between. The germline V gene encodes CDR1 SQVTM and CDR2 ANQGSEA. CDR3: CSVQGAGGYEQYF. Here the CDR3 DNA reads TGCAGCGTACAGGGAGCAGGCGGCTACGAGCAGTACTTC.

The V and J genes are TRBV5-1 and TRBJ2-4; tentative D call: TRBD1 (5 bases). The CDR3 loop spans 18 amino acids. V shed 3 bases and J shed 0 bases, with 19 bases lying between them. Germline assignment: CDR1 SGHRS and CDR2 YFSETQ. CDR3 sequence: CASSSAIDSWIAKNIQYF. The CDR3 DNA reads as TGCGCCAGCAGCTCCGCGATAGACAGCTGGATAGCCAAAAACATTCAGTACTTC.

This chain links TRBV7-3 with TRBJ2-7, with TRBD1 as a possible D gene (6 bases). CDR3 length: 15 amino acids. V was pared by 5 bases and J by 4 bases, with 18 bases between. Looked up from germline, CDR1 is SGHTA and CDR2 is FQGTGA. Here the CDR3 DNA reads TGTGCCAGCAGCCTCCGCCCCGGGACAAGTTACGAGCAGTACTTC. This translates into CASSLRPGTSYEQYF.

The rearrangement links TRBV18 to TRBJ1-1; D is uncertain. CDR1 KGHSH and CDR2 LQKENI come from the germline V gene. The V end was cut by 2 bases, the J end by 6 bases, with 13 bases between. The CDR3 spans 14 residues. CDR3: CASSPWNGEAEAFF. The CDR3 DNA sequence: TGTGCCAGCTCACCATGGAACGGGGAAGCTGAAGCTTTCTTT.

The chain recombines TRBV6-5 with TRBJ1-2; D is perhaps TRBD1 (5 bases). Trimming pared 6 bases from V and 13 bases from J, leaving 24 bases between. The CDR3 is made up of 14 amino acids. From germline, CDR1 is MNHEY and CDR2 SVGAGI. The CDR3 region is CASSPSASRSGRTF. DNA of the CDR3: TGTGCCAGCAGCCCGTCGGCCAGCCGATCAGGGCGCACCTTC.

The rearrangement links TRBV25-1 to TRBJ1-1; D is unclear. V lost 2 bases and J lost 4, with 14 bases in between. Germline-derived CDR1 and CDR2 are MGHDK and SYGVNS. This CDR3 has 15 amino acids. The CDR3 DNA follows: TGTGCCAGCAGTGAAGGCGGCACGGCAGTCACTGAAGCTTTCTTT. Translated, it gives CASSEGGTAVTEAFF. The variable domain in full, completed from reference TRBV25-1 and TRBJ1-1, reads EADIYQTPRYLVIGTGKKITLECSQTMGHDKMYWYQQDPGMELHLIHYSYGVNSTEKGDLSSESTVSRIRTEHFPLTLESARPSHTSQYLCASSEGGTAVTEAFFGQGTRLTVV.

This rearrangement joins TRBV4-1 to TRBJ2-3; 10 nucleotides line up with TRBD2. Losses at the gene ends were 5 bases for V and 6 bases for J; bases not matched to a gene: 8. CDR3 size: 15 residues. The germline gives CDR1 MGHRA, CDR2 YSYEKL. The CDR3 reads CASSSDQRGGDTQYF. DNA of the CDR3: TGCGCCAGCAGCTCGGACCAGCGGGGGGGGGATACGCAGTATTTT.

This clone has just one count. Written as DNA, the CDR3 is TGTGCCAGCAGTGAAAGCCAGACAATGAACACTGAAGCTTTCTTT. It encodes CASSESQTMNTEAFF. The gene calls are TRBV2 and TRBJ1-1; D not certain. Germline values: CDR1 SNHLY, CDR2 FYNNEI. V was clipped by 2 bases and J by 0 bases, with 10 bases between them. CDR3 length: 15 amino acids.

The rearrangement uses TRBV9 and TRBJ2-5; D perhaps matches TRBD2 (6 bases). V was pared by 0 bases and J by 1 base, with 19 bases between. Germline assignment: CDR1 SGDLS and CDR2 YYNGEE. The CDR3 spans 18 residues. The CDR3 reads CASSVATGGTASQETQYF. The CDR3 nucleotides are TGTGCCAGCAGCGTAGCTACTGGAGGGACTGCCAGCCAAGAGACCCAGTACTTC.

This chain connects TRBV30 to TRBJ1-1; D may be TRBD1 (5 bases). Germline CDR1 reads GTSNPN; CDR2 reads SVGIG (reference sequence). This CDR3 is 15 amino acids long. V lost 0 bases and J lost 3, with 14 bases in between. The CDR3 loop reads CAWSVHQGVDTEAFF. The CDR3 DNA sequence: TGTGCCTGGAGTGTACATCAGGGTGTGGACACTGAAGCTTTCTTT.

In DNA form, the CDR3 reads TGTGCCAGCAGCTCAGCGGGGGGATCCTACAATGAGCAGTTCTTC. The encoded protein is CASSSAGGSYNEQFF. V is TRBV7-3 and J is TRBJ2-1; TRBD2 matches 9 bases. CDR3 size: 15 residues. Trimming took 4 bases from V and 1 from J; bases not matched to a gene: 2. CDR1 is SGHTA and CDR2 is FQGTGA in the germline V gene.

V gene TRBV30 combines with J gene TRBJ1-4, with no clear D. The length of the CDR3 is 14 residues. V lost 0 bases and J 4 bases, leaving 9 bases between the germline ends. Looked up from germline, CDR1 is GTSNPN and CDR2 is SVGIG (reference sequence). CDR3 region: CAWSVGGVNEKLFF. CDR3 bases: TGTGCCTGGAGTGTAGGCGGGGTTAATGAAAAACTGTTTTTT.

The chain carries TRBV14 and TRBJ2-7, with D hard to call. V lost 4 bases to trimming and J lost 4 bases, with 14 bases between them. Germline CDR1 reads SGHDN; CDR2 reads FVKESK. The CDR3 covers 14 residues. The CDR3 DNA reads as TGTGCCAGCAGCCTATCTAGAGGCCCTTACGAGCAGTACTTC. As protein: CASSLSRGPYEQYF.

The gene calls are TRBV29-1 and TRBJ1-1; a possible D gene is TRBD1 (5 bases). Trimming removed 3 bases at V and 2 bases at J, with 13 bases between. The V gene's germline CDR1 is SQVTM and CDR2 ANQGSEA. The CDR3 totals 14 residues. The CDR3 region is CSVEVVQGNTEAFF. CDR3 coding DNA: TGCAGCGTTGAGGTTGTGCAGGGCAACACTGAAGCTTTCTTT.

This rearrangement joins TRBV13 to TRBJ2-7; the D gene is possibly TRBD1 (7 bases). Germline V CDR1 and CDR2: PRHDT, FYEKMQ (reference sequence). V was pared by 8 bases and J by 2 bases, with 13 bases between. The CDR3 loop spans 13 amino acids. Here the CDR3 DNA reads TGTGCCAGCGCGGGACAGCCAACCTACGAGCAGTACTTC. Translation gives CASAGQPTYEQYF.

CDR3 sequence: CAWSLGTDTEAFF. The CDR3 nucleotides read TGTGCCTGGAGTCTCGGGACAGACACTGAAGCTTTCTTT. J is TRBJ1-1 and V is TRBV30, with 7 bases matching TRBD1. The CDR3 has 13 amino acids. The V gene end was trimmed by 2 bases and the J gene end by 3 bases; junction bases not matched to a gene: 3. The germline gives CDR1 GTSNPN, CDR2 SVGIG (reference sequence).

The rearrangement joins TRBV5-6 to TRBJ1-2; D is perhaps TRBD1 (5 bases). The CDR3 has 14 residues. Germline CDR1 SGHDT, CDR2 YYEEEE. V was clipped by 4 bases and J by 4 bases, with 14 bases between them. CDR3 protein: CASSLIQESYGYTF. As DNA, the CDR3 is TGTGCCAGCAGCCTTATACAGGAGTCCTATGGCTACACCTTC.